The present entry profiles one TCR beta chain with its context. TCRdb's table, derived via immunoSEQ multiplex PCR, lists solely in-frame clones and lacks some. The sample lists around 2,000,000 clones, approximately 94% seen once, with approximately 1% in the top ten. The data are from a study of shared clonotypes between healthy human individuals. V trimming: 5 bases; J trimming: 2 bases; junction bases outside the gene matches: 4. Per the germline V gene, CDR1 is PRHDT and CDR2 is FYEKMQ (reference sequence). CDR3 size: 15 residues. Only CD45RO-negative cells positively selected for CCR7 counted as naive CD8 cells, so terminally differentiated effector memory CD45RA+ cells were excluded.

The genes are TRBV13 and TRBJ2-1; the match to TRBD2 covers 9 bases. Sequenced: naive CD8+ T cells sorted from blood. The receptor was derived from a man aged 18 to 30 in good health. The CDR3 protein is CASSPASGTYNEQFF. Here the CDR3 DNA reads TGTGCCAGCAGCCCTGCTAGCGGGACCTACAATGAGCAGTTCTTC.